This T cell receptor (beta chain) derives from a study of cytomegalovirus exposure and HLA in healthy donors. Across the whole study: A prior analysis found more than 90 million unique TCR beta sequences from around 200 million T cells.

The CDR3 covers 14 residues. Germline V gene sequence: CDR1 ENHRY, CDR2 SYGVKD. Unmatched junction bases numbered 6, after V lost 10 bases and J lost 1 base. It was with 60 Vbeta and 13 Jbeta primers that the PCR ran. Clones were sequenced by immunoSEQ multiplex PCR, and TCRdb holds only the in-frame ones, with some missing. This sample has roughly 100,000 clones; roughly three quarters occur once, and the top ten carry about a tenth. To note about this clone: Its target is not known.

Whole-study findings and limits: As a later analysis showed, a missense DCLRE1C variant was linked to trimming of TCR beta V- and J-genes. The records held CMV serostatus as the only immune exposure information. Earlier analysis found most TCR beta V segments productive about 90% or about 30% of the time.

The clonotype originates from a woman younger than 30 in good health and CMV-seropositive. The specimen sequenced was PBMCs. This rearrangement joins TRBV10-3 to TRBJ2-7; 11 nucleotides align to TRBD1. The CDR3 DNA reads as TGTGCCACCGATGGACAGGGGGCTTCCTACGAGCAGTACTTC. Translating it yields CATDGQGASYEQYF.